Below, 18 T cell receptor beta chains from the same sample are listed, as sequenced in a study of cytomegalovirus exposure and HLA in healthy donors. PCR employed 60 Vbeta and 13 Jbeta primers. Method: immunoSEQ multiplex PCR; TCRdb's copy keeps in-frame clones and lacks some. The sample includes 150,000 to 200,000 clones, roughly four fifths of them seen just once. Material for sequencing was PBMCs. Source of these receptors: a woman between 18 and 29 years old in good health and CMV-seronegative.

This clone has a single count. The genes are TRBV5-8 and TRBJ2-7, with 7 bases aligning to TRBD1. The V segment lost 4 bases and the J segment 9 bases; nucleotides outside the gene matches: 7. CDR1 and CDR2 (germline): SGHTS, YDEGEE. The CDR3 totals 12 residues. The CDR3: CASSPGTVGQYV. The CDR3 DNA reads as TGTGCCAGCAGCCCTGGGACAGTTGGGCAGTACGTC.

The CDR3 region is CASRTGGVNGYTF. CDR3 coding DNA: TGCGCCAGCAGGACAGGGGGAGTCAATGGCTACACCTTC. The rearrangement uses TRBV5-1 and TRBJ1-2; 9 bases fit TRBD1. The V gene's germline CDR1 is SGHRS and CDR2 YFSETQ. V shed 5 bases and J 6 bases; nucleotides not matched to a gene: 5. This CDR3 spans 13 amino acids.

This sequence joins TRBV30 and TRBJ2-3; TRBD1 might be the D (5 bases). Germline V gene data show CDR1 as GTSNPN and CDR2 as SVGIG (reference sequence). V gave up 5 bases and J gave up 2 bases, with 17 bases separating them. The CDR3 consists of 15 residues. The CDR3 reads CAWSRPGLNTDTQYF. The CDR3 coding sequence is TGTGCCTGGTCCAGGCCAGGGCTAAACACAGATACGCAGTATTTT.

The V gene is TRBV30, the J gene TRBJ1-5, with TRBD1 matching 8 bases. CDR3 length: 14 residues. V trimming: 5 bases; J trimming: 5 bases; junction bases outside the gene matches: 8. CDR1 is GTSNPN and CDR2 is SVGIG in the germline V gene (reference sequence). The CDR3, as DNA: TGTGCCTGGGGAACGGACAGGGAATATCAGCCCCAGCATTTT. Amino acid sequence: CAWGTDREYQPQHF.

This sequence joins TRBV7-2 and TRBJ2-2; 11 bases agree with TRBD2. This CDR3 is 15 amino acids long. V lost 5 bases and J lost 7; bases outside the gene matches: 6. Per germline, CDR1 SGHTA and CDR2 FQGNSA. Here the CDR3 DNA reads TGTGCCAGCAGCGCGCTAGCGGGAGGAGGCGGGGAGCTGTTTTTT. Its protein product is CASSALAGGGGELFF.

The chain joins TRBV5-1 to TRBJ1-2; 8 nucleotides agree with TRBD1. J lost 6 bases, V lost 3 bases, and 4 bases had no gene match. Per germline, CDR1 SGHRS and CDR2 YFSETQ. CDR3 length equals 13 residues. CDR3 sequence reads: CASSSQGGNGYTF. CDR3 nucleotides: TGCGCCAGCAGCTCACAGGGGGGAAATGGCTACACCTTC.

The chain carries TRBV5-1 and TRBJ1-1; no reliable D call. CDR1 is SGHRS, CDR2 YFSETQ, per germline. V dropped 3 bases and J dropped 7 bases, with 10 bases sitting between them. This CDR3 comprises 12 residues. The CDR3 DNA follows: TGCGCCAGCAGCTCCGGGAGCGATGAAGCTTTCTTT. This encodes CASSSGSDEAFF.

This clone was picked up a small number of times. The V and J genes are TRBV6-6 and TRBJ1-4, with D perhaps matching TRBD1 (5 bases). The V gene lost 8 bases and the J gene lost 0 bases, with 7 bases spanning the gap. Germline CDR1 MNHNY, CDR2 SVGAGI (reference sequence). This CDR3 is built from 13 residues. CDR3 loop: CASRTPTNEKLFF. DNA for the CDR3: TGTGCCAGCCGGACACCAACTAATGAAAAACTGTTTTTT.

The J gene is TRBJ1-2, the V gene TRBV19; the D gene is possibly TRBD1 (5 bases). The V gene lost 5 bases and the J gene lost 4 bases, with 11 bases spanning the gap. There are 13 residues in the CDR3. Germline loops: CDR1 LNHDA, CDR2 SQIVND (reference sequence). CDR3 in amino acids: CASSYSDIYGYTF. The CDR3 DNA is TGTGCCAGTAGTTACTCGGACATCTATGGCTACACCTTC.

This clone was detected once. One end of the junction fails to match germline, which may point to a read error. The chain is built from TRBV5-6 and TRBJ2-3; TRBD2 agrees at 9 bases. The CDR3 length is 12 residues. CDR1 and CDR2 (germline): SGHDT, YYEEEE. The CDR3 protein is CASSLSGTSLYF. The CDR3 DNA sequence: TGCGCCAGCAGCTTGAGCGGGACTAGCCTGTATTTT.

The chain uses TRBV19 and TRBJ1-1; D might be TRBD1 (5 bases). CDR1 LNHDA and CDR2 SQIVND come from the germline V gene (reference sequence). The CDR3 spans 15 residues. Trimming stripped 5 bases from V and 1 base from J, with 14 bases between. This CDR3 reads CASSPEGRRNTEAFF. The CDR3 region has the DNA TGTGCCAGTAGTCCGGAGGGACGGCGGAACACTGAAGCTTTCTTT. The entire variable domain, with the rest obtained from reference TRBV19 and TRBJ1-1, is as follows: DGGITQSPKYLFRKEGQNVTLSCEQNLNHDAMYWYRQDPGQGLRLIYYSQIVNDFQKGDIAEGYSVSREKKESFPLTVTSAQKNPTAFYLCASSPEGRRNTEAFFGQGTRLTVV.

This clone was found a few times. This chain joins TRBV7-2 and TRBJ2-1, with 9 positions matching TRBD1. The length of the CDR3 is 15 residues. The V and J ends lost 5 bases and 4 bases, in that order; junction bases with no gene match: 6. Germline V CDR1 and CDR2: SGHTA, FQGNSA. The CDR3 loop reads CASSPPGQGYNEQFF. The CDR3 DNA reads as TGTGCCAGCAGCCCGCCGGGACAGGGATACAATGAGCAGTTCTTC. Supplemented by reference TRBV7-2 and TRBJ2-1, the full variable domain reads GAGVSQSPSNKVTEKGKDVELRCDPISGHTALYWYRQSLGQGLEFLIYFQGNSAPDKSGLPSDRFSAERTGGSVSTLTIQRTQQEDSAVYLCASSPPGQGYNEQFFGPGTRLTVL.

CDR3 sequence: CASRPGQGSYEQYF. The CDR3, as DNA: TGTGCCAGCAGACCCGGACAGGGCTCCTACGAGCAGTACTTC. V usage is TRBV5-4 and J usage is TRBJ2-7; TRBD1 agrees at 8 bases. The CDR3 loop spans 14 amino acids. Germline V lookup: CDR1 SGHNT, CDR2 YYREEE (reference sequence). J gave up 0 bases and V 5 bases, and 4 bases lay outside the gene matches.

Regarding this clone: This same CDR3 is encoded by further DNA sequences in the sample. The chain is built from TRBV5-1 and TRBJ2-5; 8 bases are shared with TRBD2. The CDR3 totals 18 residues. J lost 5 bases, V lost 1 base, and 16 bases had no gene match. CDR1 SGHRS and CDR2 YFSETQ come from the germline V gene. CDR3 sequence reads: CASSLFGGRNLEQETQYF. The DNA for the CDR3 is TGCGCCAGCAGCTTGTTTGGCGGGAGGAACCTCGAACAGGAGACCCAGTACTTC.

This chain links TRBV14 with TRBJ2-1; TRBD1 matches 7 bases. Germline CDR1 reads SGHDN; CDR2 reads FVKESK. This CDR3 has 14 residues. V lost 5 bases, J lost 3 bases, and 4 bases stayed unmatched. The CDR3 bases are TGTGCCAGCAGCGAATGGGACAGCTACAATGAGCAGTTCTTC. Its protein product is CASSEWDSYNEQFF.

This chain links TRBV2 with TRBJ1-2, with 8 positions matching TRBD1. The trim removed 11 bases at V and 8 bases at J, leaving 13 bases unmatched. The V gene's germline CDR1 is SNHLY and CDR2 FYNNEI. This CDR3 has 13 residues. This chain's CDR3 is CAQVWQGAVGYTF. The CDR3 nucleotides are TGTGCCCAGGTTTGGCAGGGGGCGGTCGGCTACACCTTC.

This chain connects TRBV27 to TRBJ1-5; the D gene is possibly TRBD1 (5 bases). V was clipped by 4 bases and J by 0 bases, with 10 bases between them. The CDR3 is made up of 15 amino acids. The V gene's germline CDR1 is MNHEY and CDR2 SMNVEV (reference sequence). The CDR3 loop reads CASSSYRTSNQPQHF. The CDR3 DNA reads TGTGCCAGCAGTTCCTACAGGACTAGCAATCAGCCCCAGCATTTT.

To note about this clone: The same CDR3 can be traced to other DNA sequences in this sample. This rearrangement joins TRBV23-1 to TRBJ2-7; perhaps TRBD2 as D (6 bases). TRBV23-1 is filed as an ORF, its function uncertain. The length of the CDR3 is 16 residues. V lost 0 bases and J 3 bases, leaving 15 bases between the germline ends. The CDR3 protein is CASSQSTPGRNYEQYF. The CDR3 DNA sequence: TGCGCCAGCAGTCAATCTACCCCCGGGAGAAACTACGAGCAGTACTTC.